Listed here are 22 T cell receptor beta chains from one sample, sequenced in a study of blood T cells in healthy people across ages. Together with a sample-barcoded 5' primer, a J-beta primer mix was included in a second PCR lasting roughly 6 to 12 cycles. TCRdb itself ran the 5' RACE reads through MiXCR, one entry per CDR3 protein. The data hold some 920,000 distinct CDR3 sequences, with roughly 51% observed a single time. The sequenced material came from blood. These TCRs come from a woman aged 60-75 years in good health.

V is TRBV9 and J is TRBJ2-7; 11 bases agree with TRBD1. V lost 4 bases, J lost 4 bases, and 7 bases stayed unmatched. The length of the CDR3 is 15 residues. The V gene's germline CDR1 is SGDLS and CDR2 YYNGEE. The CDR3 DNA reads TGTGCCAGCAGCACCGCCGGGACAGGGGGGTACGAGCAGTACTTC. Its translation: CASSTAGTGGYEQYF. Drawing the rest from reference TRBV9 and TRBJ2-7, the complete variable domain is DSGVTQTPKHLITATGQRVTLRCSPRSGDLSVYWYQQSLDQGLQFLIQYYNGEERAKGNILERFSAQQFPDLHSELNLSSLELGDSALYFCASSTAGTGGYEQYFGPGTRLTVT.

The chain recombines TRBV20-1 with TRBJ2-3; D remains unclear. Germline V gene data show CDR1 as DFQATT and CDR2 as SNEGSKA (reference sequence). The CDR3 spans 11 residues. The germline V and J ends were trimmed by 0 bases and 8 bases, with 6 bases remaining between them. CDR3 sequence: CSARDSPTQYF. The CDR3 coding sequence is TGCAGTGCTAGAGACTCCCCTACGCAGTATTTT.

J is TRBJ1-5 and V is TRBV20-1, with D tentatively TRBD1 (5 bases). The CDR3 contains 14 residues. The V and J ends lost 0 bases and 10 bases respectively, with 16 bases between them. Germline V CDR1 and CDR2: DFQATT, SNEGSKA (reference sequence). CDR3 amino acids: CSARDGAGLQPQHF. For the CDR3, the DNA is TGCAGTGCTAGAGATGGGGCAGGGCTGCAACCCCAGCATTTT.

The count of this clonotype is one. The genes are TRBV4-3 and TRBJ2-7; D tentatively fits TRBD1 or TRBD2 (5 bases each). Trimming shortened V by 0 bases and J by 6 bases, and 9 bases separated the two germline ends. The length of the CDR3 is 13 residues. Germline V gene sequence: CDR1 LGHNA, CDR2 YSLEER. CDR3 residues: CASSQDREPEQYF. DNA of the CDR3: TGCGCCAGCAGCCAAGACAGGGAGCCCGAGCAGTACTTC.

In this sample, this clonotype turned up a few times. The CDR3 DNA reads TGTGCCAGCAGCATCCCAGCGGGAGCTGCAGATACGCAGTATTTT. It encodes CASSIPAGAADTQYF. This sequence joins TRBV28 and TRBJ2-3; TRBD2 matches 8 bases. This CDR3 region has 15 residues. V shed 6 bases and J 4 bases; nucleotides not matched to a gene: 9. Germline V gene lookup returns CDR1 MDHEN and CDR2 SYDVKM.

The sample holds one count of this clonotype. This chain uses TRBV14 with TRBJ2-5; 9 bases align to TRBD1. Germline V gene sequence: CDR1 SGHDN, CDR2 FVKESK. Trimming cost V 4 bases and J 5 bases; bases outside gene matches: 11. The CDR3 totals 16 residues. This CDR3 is CASSRSLQGAWETQYF. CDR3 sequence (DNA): TGTGCCAGCAGCCGCAGTCTACAGGGGGCATGGGAGACCCAGTACTTC. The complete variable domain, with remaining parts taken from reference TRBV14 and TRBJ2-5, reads EAGVTQFPSHSVIEKGQTVTLRCDPISGHDNLYWYRRVMGKEIKFLLHFVKESKQDESGMPNNRFLAERTGGTYSTLKVQPAELEDSGVYFCASSRSLQGAWETQYFGPGTRLLVL.

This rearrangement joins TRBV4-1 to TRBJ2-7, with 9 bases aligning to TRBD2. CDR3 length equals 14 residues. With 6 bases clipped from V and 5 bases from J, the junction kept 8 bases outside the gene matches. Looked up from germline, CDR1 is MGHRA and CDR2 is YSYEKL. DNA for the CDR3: TGCGCCAGCAGGCCGGGACTAGCTCGCGACGAGCAGTACTTC. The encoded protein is CASRPGLARDEQYF.

CDR3 nucleotide sequence: TGCAGTGCCCAGCGGGAGGTAGCCAAAAACATTCAGTACTTC. It is translated as CSAQREVAKNIQYF. The chain carries TRBV20-1 and TRBJ2-4; 9 nucleotides line up with TRBD2. J lost 0 bases, V lost 6 bases, and 3 bases had no gene match. In germline, CDR1 is DFQATT, CDR2 SNEGSKA (reference sequence). This CDR3 comprises 14 residues.

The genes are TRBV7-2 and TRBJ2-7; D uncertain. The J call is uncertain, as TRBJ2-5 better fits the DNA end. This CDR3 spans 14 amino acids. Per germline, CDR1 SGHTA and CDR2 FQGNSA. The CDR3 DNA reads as TGTGCCAGCAGCTCCCCCGTCGGGCGAGAGACCCAGTACTTC. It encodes CASSSPVGRETQYF.

CDR3 DNA: TGTGCCAGCAGCGCGCCCCAGACTAGCGGGGGAGGTGATACGCAGTATTTT. Protein: CASSAPQTSGGGDTQYF. The V and J genes are TRBV9 and TRBJ2-3, with 12 bases identical to TRBD2. The V segment lost 3 bases and the J segment 6 bases; nucleotides outside the gene matches: 11. Germline values: CDR1 SGDLS, CDR2 YYNGEE. This CDR3 contains 17 residues.

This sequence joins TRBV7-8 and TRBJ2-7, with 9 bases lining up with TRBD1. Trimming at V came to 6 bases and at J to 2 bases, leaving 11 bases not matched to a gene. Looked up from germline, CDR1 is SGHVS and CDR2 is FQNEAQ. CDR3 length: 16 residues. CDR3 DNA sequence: TGTGCCAGCAGGGCTTATGGGACAGGGCGAACCTACGAGCAGTACTTC. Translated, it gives CASRAYGTGRTYEQYF.

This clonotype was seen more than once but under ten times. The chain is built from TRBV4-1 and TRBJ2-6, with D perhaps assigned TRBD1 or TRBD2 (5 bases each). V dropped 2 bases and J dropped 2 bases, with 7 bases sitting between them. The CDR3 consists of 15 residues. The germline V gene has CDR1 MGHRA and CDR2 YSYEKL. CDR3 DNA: TGCGCCAGCAGCCAACAGGGAGCTGGGGCCAACGTCCTGACTTTC. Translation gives CASSQQGAGANVLTF.

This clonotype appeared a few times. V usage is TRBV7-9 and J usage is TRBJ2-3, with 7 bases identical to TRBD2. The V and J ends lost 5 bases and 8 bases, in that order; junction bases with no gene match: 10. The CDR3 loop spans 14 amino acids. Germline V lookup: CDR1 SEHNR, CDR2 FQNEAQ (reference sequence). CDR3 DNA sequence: TGTGCCAGCAGCAACCTAGGGGAGGGGCGTACGCAGTATTTT. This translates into CASSNLGEGRTQYF.

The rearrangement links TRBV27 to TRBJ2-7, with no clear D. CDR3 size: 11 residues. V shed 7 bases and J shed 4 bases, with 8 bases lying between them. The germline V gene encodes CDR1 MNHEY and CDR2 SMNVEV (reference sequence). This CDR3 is CASMGSYEQYF. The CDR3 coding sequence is TGTGCCAGCATGGGGTCTTACGAGCAGTACTTC.

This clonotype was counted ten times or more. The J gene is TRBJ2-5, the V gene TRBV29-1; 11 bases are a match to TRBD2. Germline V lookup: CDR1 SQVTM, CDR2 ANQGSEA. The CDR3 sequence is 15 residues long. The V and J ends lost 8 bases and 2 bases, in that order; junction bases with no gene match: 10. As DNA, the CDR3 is TGCAGCTCTGGGGCTAGCGGGAGGAAACAAGAGACCCAGTACTTC. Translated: CSSGASGRKQETQYF.

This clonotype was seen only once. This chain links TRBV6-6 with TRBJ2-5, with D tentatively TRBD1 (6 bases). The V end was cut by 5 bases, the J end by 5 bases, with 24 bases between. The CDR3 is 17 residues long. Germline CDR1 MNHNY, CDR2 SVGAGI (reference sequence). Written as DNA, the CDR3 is TGTGCCAGCAGTCCGGGATTTCGACGGGGCCAGGGGGAGACCCAGTACTTC. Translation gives CASSPGFRRGQGETQYF.

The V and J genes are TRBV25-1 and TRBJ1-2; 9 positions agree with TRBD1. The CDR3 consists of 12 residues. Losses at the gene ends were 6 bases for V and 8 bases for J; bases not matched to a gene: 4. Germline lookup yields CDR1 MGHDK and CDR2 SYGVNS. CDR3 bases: TGTGCCAGCAGATTTGGACAGGGGGGCTACACCTTC. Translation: CASRFGQGGYTF.

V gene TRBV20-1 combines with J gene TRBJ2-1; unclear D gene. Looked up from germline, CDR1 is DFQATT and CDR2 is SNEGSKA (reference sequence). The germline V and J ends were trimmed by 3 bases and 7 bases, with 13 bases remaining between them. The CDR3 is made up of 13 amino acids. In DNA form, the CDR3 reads TGCAGTGCTAGCGGTCAGCAAGCGAATGAGCAGTTCTTC. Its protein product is CSASGQQANEQFF.

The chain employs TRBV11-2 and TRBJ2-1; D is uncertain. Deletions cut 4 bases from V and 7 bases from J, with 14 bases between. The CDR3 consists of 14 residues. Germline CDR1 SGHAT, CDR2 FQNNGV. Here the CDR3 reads CASSSRVRLNEQFF. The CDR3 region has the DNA TGTGCCAGCAGCTCCCGTGTCCGTTTGAATGAGCAGTTCTTC.

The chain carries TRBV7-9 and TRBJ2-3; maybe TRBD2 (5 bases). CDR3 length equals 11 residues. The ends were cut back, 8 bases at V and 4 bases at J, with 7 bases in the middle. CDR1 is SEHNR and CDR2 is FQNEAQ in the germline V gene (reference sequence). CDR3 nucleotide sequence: TGTGCCAGCGGGAGCTCAGATACGCAGTATTTT. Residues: CASGSSDTQYF.

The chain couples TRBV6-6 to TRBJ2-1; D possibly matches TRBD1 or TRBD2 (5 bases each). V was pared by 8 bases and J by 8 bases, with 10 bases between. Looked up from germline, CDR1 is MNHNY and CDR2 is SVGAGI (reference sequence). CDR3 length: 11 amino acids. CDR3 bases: TGTGCCAGCGGGACCGATTATGAGCAGTTCTTC. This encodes CASGTDYEQFF.

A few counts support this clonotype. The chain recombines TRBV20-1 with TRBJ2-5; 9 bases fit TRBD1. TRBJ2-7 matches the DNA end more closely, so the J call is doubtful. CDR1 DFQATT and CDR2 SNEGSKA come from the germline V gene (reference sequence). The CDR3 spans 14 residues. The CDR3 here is CSAQRTGVSYEQYF. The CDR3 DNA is TGCAGTGCTCAAAGGACAGGGGTTAGCTACGAGCAGTACTTC.